The 17 T cell receptor beta chains presented below share a single source sample, sequenced in a study of T cell repertoires in cytomegalovirus infection. TCRdb reprocessed the reads with MiXCR, giving one entry per CDR3 protein. The table records approximately 750,000 distinct CDR3 sequences, approximately 34% of them present only once. The sample consisted of PBMCs. All receptors derive from a human donor in good health (CMV status not recorded). Some clones in this sample may be carry-over from other donors' samples.

The chain carries TRBV29-1 and TRBJ2-1, with 7 nucleotides matching TRBD1. The CDR3 has 15 amino acids. Trimming took 6 bases from V and 6 from J; bases not matched to a gene: 14. Germline assignment: CDR1 SQVTM and CDR2 ANQGSEA. The CDR3 bases are TGCAGCGTGGCGGTAGGACAGGACCCCAGCAATGAGCAGTTCTTC. It encodes CSVAVGQDPSNEQFF.

This clonotype was picked up one time. The chain is built from TRBV20-1 and TRBJ2-2; 9 nucleotides line up with TRBD1. The CDR3 spans 16 residues. Germline V gives CDR1 DFQATT, CDR2 SNEGSKA (reference sequence). V was clipped by 1 base and J by 3 bases; unmatched bases: 6. The CDR3 protein is CSARGWDRVDTGELFF. As DNA, the CDR3 is TGCAGTGCTAGAGGGTGGGACAGGGTCGACACCGGGGAGCTGTTTTTT.

About this clonotype itself: Given a much more abundant clone one base away, this may be a read error. This chain connects TRBV28 to TRBJ2-1; D gene ambiguous. In germline, CDR1 is MDHEN, CDR2 SYDVKM. The CDR3 consists of 11 residues. Trimming removed 2 bases from V and 9 bases from J, with 5 bases in between. CDR3: CASSLISEQFF. The CDR3 DNA sequence: TGTGCCAGCAGTTTAATTAGTGAGCAGTTCTTC.

The chain combines TRBV12-3 or TRBV12-4 with TRBJ2-7; D unresolved. The CDR3 consists of 13 residues. Trimming cost V 1 base and J 7 bases, with 11 bases left between them. The CDR3 region is CASSLGLTLEQYF. CDR3 in DNA: TGTGCCAGCAGTTTAGGGCTGACTTTAGAGCAGTACTTC.

The chain has TRBV7-2 and TRBJ1-5; a weak D match, TRBD1 (5 bases). With 1 base removed from V and 7 bases from J, the gap between germline ends came to 14 bases. The CDR3 is 15 residues long. The V gene's germline CDR1 is SGHTA and CDR2 FQGNSA. The CDR3 region is CASSLGWGETQPQHF. The DNA for the CDR3 is TGTGCCAGCAGCTTAGGATGGGGGGAGACCCAGCCCCAGCATTTT.

This clonotype was seen a few times. The V gene is TRBV6-6, the J gene TRBJ1-3; D call uncertain. Germline CDR1 reads MNHNY; CDR2 reads SVGAGI (reference sequence). V lost 2 bases, J lost 0 bases, and 8 bases lay in between. This CDR3 contains 15 residues. In DNA, the CDR3 is TGTGCCAGCAGTTACATTCCCACCTCTGGAAACACCATATATTTT. As protein: CASSYIPTSGNTIYF.

The sample holds a few counts of this clonotype. The chain combines TRBV6-1 with TRBJ2-3; 7 nucleotides match TRBD1. Germline CDR1 is MNHNS and CDR2 is SASEGT. V was clipped by 5 bases and J by 2 bases; unmatched bases: 13. This CDR3 contains 17 residues. CDR3 DNA sequence: TGTGCCAGCAGTTTAAGACAGGGACCTACCCTCACAGATACGCAGTATTTT. This translates into CASSLRQGPTLTDTQYF.

J is TRBJ2-3 and V is TRBV15; D remains ambiguous. Trimming shortened V by 1 base and J by 6 bases, and 5 bases separated the two germline ends. Germline V gives CDR1 LNHNV, CDR2 YYDKDF (reference sequence). This CDR3 region has 12 residues. In DNA form, the CDR3 reads TGTGCCACCAGCAGAGGTTCGGATACGCAGTATTTT. Translated, it gives CATSRGSDTQYF.

The chain recombines TRBV4-1 with TRBJ1-1, with 10 bases identical to TRBD1. J gave up 5 bases and V 4 bases, and 10 bases lay outside the gene matches. Germline values: CDR1 MGHRA, CDR2 YSYEKL. CDR3 size: 16 residues. The CDR3 coding sequence is TGCGCCAGCAGCCTACGAGCCCGGACAGGGGGAACTGAAGCTTTCTTT. Translating it yields CASSLRARTGGTEAFF.

There are a few counts of this clonotype. The CDR3 spells CATSVSGTGVPTGELFF. CDR3 bases: TGTGCCACCAGCGTCTCTGGGACAGGGGTCCCCACCGGGGAGCTGTTTTTT. The chain is built from TRBV15 and TRBJ2-2, with 10 nucleotides matching TRBD1. Germline CDR1 and CDR2: LNHNV and YYDKDF (reference sequence). V trimming: 5 bases; J trimming: 4 bases; junction bases outside the gene matches: 10. The CDR3 extends over 17 amino acids.

This clonotype has more than one count but fewer than ten. This sequence joins TRBV7-6 and TRBJ1-6; 7 positions match TRBD1. The germline V gene encodes CDR1 SGHVS and CDR2 FNYEAQ. Unmatched junction bases numbered 8, after V lost 5 bases and J lost 7 bases. The CDR3 contains 15 residues. CDR3 residues: CASSPLTGKNSPLHF. In DNA, the CDR3 is TGTGCCAGCAGCCCGCTGACAGGGAAGAATTCACCCCTCCACTTT. The full variable domain, rest sourced from reference TRBV7-6 and TRBJ1-6, is GAGVSQSPRYKVTKRGQDVALRCDPISGHVSLYWYRQALGQGPEFLTYFNYEAQQDKSGLPNDRFSAERPEGSISTLTIQRTEQRDSAMYRCASSPLTGKNSPLHFGNGTRLTVT.

Of note for this clonotype: This could be a read error, since a much larger clone is one nucleotide away. The final CDR3 position lacks the conserved phenylalanine or tryptophan, pointing to a likely read error. This rearrangement joins TRBV15 to TRBJ2-7; 11 positions agree with TRBD2. Germline-derived CDR1 and CDR2 are LNHNV and YYDKDF (reference sequence). The CDR3 sequence is 16 residues long. J was trimmed by 1 base and V by 0 bases; bases with no gene match: 2. The CDR3 DNA sequence: TGTGCCACCAGCAGAGACGGGACTAGCGGATCCTACGAGCAGTACTTA. Amino acids: CATSRDGTSGSYEQYL.

The chain links TRBV12-3 or TRBV12-4 to TRBJ2-1; D is perhaps TRBD1 or TRBD2 (5 bases each). This CDR3 has 16 residues. The ends were cut back, 5 bases at V and 8 bases at J, with 22 bases in the middle. This CDR3 reads CASSPPGTQVHDEQFF. CDR3 DNA: TGTGCCAGCAGTCCCCCCGGGACGCAGGTACACGATGAGCAGTTCTTC.

This chain joins TRBV12-3 or TRBV12-4 and TRBJ1-2; D remains unclear. Trimming removed 3 bases from V and 4 bases from J, with 12 bases in between. This CDR3 contains 14 residues. Here the CDR3 reads CASSFEHRPYGYTF. Here the CDR3 DNA reads TGTGCCAGCAGTTTCGAACACCGGCCCTATGGCTACACCTTC.

V is TRBV29-1 and J is TRBJ2-1; 7 bases line up with TRBD1. The germline CDR1 and CDR2 sequences are SQVTM and ANQGSEA. CDR3 length: 12 amino acids. After removal of 6 bases from V and 12 bases from J, the junction contained 11 bases not matched to a gene. DNA of the CDR3: TGCAGCGTCCTTAGACAGGGAACCGTGCAGTTCTTC. This encodes CSVLRQGTVQFF.

The chain links TRBV10-3 to TRBJ2-5, with 8 bases identical to TRBD2. From germline, CDR1 is ENHRY and CDR2 SYGVKD. The CDR3 covers 13 residues. V lost 11 bases and J lost 5; bases outside the gene matches: 10. Written as DNA, the CDR3 is TGTGCCGTCCGCCGGGCTAGCGGGGAGACCCAGTACTTC. It is translated as CAVRRASGETQYF.

The chain combines TRBV19 with TRBJ2-5; no clear D. The length of the CDR3 is 15 residues. With 3 bases removed from V and 4 bases from J, the gap between germline ends came to 15 bases. Per the germline V gene, CDR1 is LNHDA and CDR2 is SQIVND (reference sequence). The CDR3 nucleotides read TGTGCCAGTAGTATTAACTGGGCGGCTGGAGAGACCCAGTACTTC. Protein: CASSINWAAGETQYF.